The sequence of this TCR beta chain was determined in a study of CD8 T cells in Susac syndrome. Study-level points and caveats: An acknowledgment was made by the study that its TCR sequencing and HLA analysis involved relatively few individuals. Expansion of Susac CD8+ clones peaked in TEMRA cells and in active patients. In total CD8+ repertoires, 15 to 20 Susac-specific public clones were detected, and CD8+ TEMRA repertoires contained five.

Turning to this clonotype: As yet, its antigen is unknown.

Germline loops: CDR1 LGHNA, CDR2 YNFKEQ. With 0 bases removed from V and 8 bases from J, the gap between germline ends came to 16 bases. The CDR3 is 15 amino acids. An amount of RNA that ranged from roughly 0.5 to 1 ug was reverse transcribed with random hexamers. Amplification of TCR beta CDR3 across 54 Vbeta and 13 Jbeta was performed with immunoSEQ multiplex PCR. TCRdb re-derived calls from the immunoSEQ multiplex PCR reads in MiXCR, one entry per CDR3 protein. The sample records some 96,000 distinct CDR3 sequences, about 95% being singletons. The TCR comes from a human donor with Susac syndrome. V and J are TRBV4-2 and TRBJ1-2, with a tentative D call TRBD1 (6 bases). The sequencing input was CD8+ T cells from PBMCs. CDR3: CASSQDAGGKEGYTF. In nucleotides, the CDR3 is TGTGCCAGCAGCCAAGATGCGGGGGGCAAGGAGGGCTACACCTTC.